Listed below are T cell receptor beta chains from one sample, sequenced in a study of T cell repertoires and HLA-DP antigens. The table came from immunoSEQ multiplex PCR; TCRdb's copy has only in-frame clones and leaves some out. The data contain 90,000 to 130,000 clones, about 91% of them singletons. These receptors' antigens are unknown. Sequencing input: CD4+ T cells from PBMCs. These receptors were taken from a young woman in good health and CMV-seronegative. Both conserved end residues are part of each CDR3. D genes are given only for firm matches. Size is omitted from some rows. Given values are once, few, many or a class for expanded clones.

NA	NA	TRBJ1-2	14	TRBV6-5	CASSTDGTNYGYTF	TGTGCCAGCAGTACCGACGGGACCAACTATGGCTACACCTTC
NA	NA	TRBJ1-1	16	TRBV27	CASSPHSLEGGTEAFF	TGTGCCAGCAGTCCCCATTCTTTGGAGGGGGGGACTGAAGCTTTCTTT
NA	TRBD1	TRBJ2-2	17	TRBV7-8	CASSPKRTGTFTGELFF	TGTGCCAGCAGCCCAAAAAGGACAGGAACTTTCACCGGGGAGCTGTTTTTT
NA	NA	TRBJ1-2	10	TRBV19	CATGLGGYTF	TGTGCCACAGGCCTGGGAGGCTACACCTTC
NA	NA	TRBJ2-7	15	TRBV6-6	CASSYALQGGYEQYF	TGTGCCAGCAGTTACGCATTACAGGGAGGCTACGAGCAGTACTTC
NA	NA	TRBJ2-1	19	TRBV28	CASSLGGTPLGSSYNEQFF	TGTGCCAGCAGTTTAGGAGGGACACCTTTGGGGTCTTCCTACAATGAGCAGTTCTTC
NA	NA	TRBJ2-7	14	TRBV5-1	CASSPITGTYEQYF	TGCGCCAGCAGCCCTATTACAGGGACCTACGAGCAGTACTTC
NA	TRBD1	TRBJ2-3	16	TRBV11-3	CASSLGGTGGADTQYF	TGTGCCAGCAGCTTAGGAGGGACAGGGGGCGCAGATACGCAGTATTTT
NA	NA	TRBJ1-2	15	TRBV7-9	CASSLGSQGWYGYTF	TGTGCCAGCAGCTTGGGGTCACAGGGTTGGTATGGCTACACCTTC
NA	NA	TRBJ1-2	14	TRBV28	CASRTTVEGYGYTF	TGTGCCAGCAGAACCACAGTGGAGGGCTATGGCTACACCTTC
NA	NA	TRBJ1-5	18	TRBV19	CASSIRPALGTSNQPQHF	TGTGCCAGTAGTATCCGCCCCGCTTTAGGGACTAGCAATCAGCCCCAGCATTTT
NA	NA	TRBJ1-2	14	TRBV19	CASSIARRIDGYTF	TGTGCCAGTAGTATAGCTCGCAGGATAGATGGCTACACCTTC
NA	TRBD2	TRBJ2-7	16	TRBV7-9	CASSLGSGTKTYEQYF	TGTGCCAGCAGCTTAGGTTCAGGGACTAAGACCTACGAGCAGTACTTC
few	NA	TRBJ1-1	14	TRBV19	CASTYSRGGTEAFF	TGTGCCAGTACCTATTCCCGAGGGGGCACTGAAGCTTTCTTT
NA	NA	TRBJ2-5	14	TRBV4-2	CASSNWGRGETQYF	TGTGCCAGCAGCAACTGGGGGCGGGGAGAGACCCAGTACTTC
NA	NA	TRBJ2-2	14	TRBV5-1	CASSLGPNTGELFF	TGCGCCAGCAGCTTGGGTCCTAACACCGGGGAGCTGTTTTTT
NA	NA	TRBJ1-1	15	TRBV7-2	CASSWLVNRGTEAFF	TGTGCCAGCAGCTGGCTCGTGAACAGAGGGACTGAAGCTTTCTTT
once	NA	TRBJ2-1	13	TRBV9	CASSARNYNEQFF	TGTGCCAGCAGCGCGAGAAACTACAATGAGCAGTTCTTC
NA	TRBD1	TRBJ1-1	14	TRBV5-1	CATRVGTGGTEAFF	TGCGCCACCAGGGTCGGGACAGGGGGCACTGAAGCTTTCTTT
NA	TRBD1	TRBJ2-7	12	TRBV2	CADRGPSYEQYF	TGTGCCGACAGGGGGCCCTCCTACGAGCAGTACTTC
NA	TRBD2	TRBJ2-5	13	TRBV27	CASSLAGAETQYF	TGTGCCAGCAGCCTAGCGGGAGCTGAGACCCAGTACTTC
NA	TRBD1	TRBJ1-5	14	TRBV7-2	CASSSDRGGQPQHF	TGTGCCAGCAGCTCCGACAGGGGTGGGCAGCCCCAGCATTTT
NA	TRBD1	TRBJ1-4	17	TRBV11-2	CASSSDRARPSNEKLFF	TGTGCCAGCAGCTCCGACAGGGCCCGCCCTTCTAATGAAAAACTGTTTTTT
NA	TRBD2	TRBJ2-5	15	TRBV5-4	CASSPSGRASETQYF	TGTGCCAGCAGCCCGAGCGGGAGGGCCTCTGAGACCCAGTACTTC
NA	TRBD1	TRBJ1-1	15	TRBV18	CASSPGQLGLTEAFF	TGTGCCAGCTCACCGGGACAGTTGGGCCTTACTGAAGCTTTCTTT
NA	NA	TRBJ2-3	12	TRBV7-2	CASSTFTDTQYF	TGTGCCAGCAGCACCTTTACAGATACGCAGTATTTT
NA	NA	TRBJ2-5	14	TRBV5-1	CASSLGERQETQYF	TGCGCCAGCAGCTTGGGAGAACGGCAAGAGACCCAGTACTTC
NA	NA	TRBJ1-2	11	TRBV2	CASSDGFGYTF	TGTGCCAGCAGTGACGGATTTGGCTACACCTTC
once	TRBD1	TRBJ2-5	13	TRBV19	CATKQGEFGTQYF	TGTGCCACCAAACAGGGGGAATTTGGGACCCAGTACTTC
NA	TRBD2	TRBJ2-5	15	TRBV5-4	CASTIPGGRRETQYF	TGTGCCAGCACCATCCCGGGGGGGCGCAGAGAGACCCAGTACTTC